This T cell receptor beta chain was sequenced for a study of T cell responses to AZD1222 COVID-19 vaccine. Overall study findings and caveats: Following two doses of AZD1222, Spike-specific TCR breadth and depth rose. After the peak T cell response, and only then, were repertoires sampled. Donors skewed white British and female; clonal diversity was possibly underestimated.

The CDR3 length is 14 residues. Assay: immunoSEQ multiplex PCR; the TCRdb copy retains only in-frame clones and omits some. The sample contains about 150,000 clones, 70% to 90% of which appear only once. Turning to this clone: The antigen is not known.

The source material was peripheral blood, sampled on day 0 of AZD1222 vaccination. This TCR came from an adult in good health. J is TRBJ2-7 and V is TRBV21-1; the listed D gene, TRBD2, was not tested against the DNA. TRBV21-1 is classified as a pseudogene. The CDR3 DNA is TGTGCCAGCGGACTGCGAGATTCAATCTACGAGCAGTACTTC. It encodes CASGLRDSIYEQYF.